This T cell receptor beta chain derives from a study of blood T cell repertoires in COVID-19 (dated by TCRdb to the early 2020s). Notes on the research overall: Samples from collaborators originated in the United States, Italy and Spain and spanned both the acute and convalescent phases of COVID-19. The material from the prospective study consisted of cDNA or gDNA derived from T cells, B-cell-depleted T cells, or PBMCs. The dataset comprised deeply sampled blood TCRbeta repertoires from subjects exposed to, actively infected with, or recovered from COVID-19. The repertoires were released in a freely available public database meant as a resource for research on the immune response to SARS-CoV-2. Samples were obtained from the ongoing ImmuneRACE study (first 160 participants) and from approximately 1,200 subjects provided by 6 global collaborators. Nearly every sample came with metadata listing a de-identified subject ID, COVID-19 status, age in years and sex. Where HLA class I and class II types were available, the types were taken from metadata supplied by the sample provider, not from assay-based typing. Study-wide findings and limitations: The amount of clinical and demographic metadata varied by source and participant and was provided uncurated.

TCRbeta CDR3 regions were amplified from genomic DNA using the immunoSEQ Assay, a bias-controlled multiplex PCR. In the authors' own workflow: The number of nucleated cells in each sample was estimated by amplification of reference gene primers within the assay. Sequence reads were collapsed and filtered to measure the absolute abundance of every unique TCRbeta CDR3 rearrangement. Productive Simpson clonality was computed per sample as the square root of Simpson's diversity index over productive rearrangements. TCRdb's version of the immuneACCESS table is confined to in-frame rearrangements and falls short of the full clone set. An unresolved V gene accounts for under half of the shortfall where checked; the remainder is of unknown origin. V and J calls and clone size come straight from that table; D and trimming were deduced from the DNA. The sample yields approximately 120,000 clones; approximately 74% were counted once. In total, the top ten clones hold about 6% of the sample.

Concerning this clone: The antigen this receptor binds is unknown. No much larger clone exists at a distance of one base, and base qualities are not known.

For CDR1 and CDR2, the germline V gene lists SGHRS and YFSETQ. At the junction V is shortened by 4 bases and J by 1 base, with 12 bases in between. Taken from cysteine to phenylalanine, the CDR3 has 15 residues. Of all the DNA, just the CDR3 is kept, 45 bases in frame from base 1. One collaborating source in Seattle enrolled patients while the patients were actively infected and followed the patients over time throughout the course of disease. Collaborating institutions collected whole blood in K2EDTA tubes following their own protocols. For TCRbeta analysis, collaborator samples were shipped as frozen whole blood, as isolated PBMCs, or as DNA extracted from either sample type.

The chain links TRBV5-1 with TRBJ2-1; no confident D gene assignment can be made. The receptor's source is an elderly man with COVID-19, enrolled during active disease. The source material was peripheral blood. The base sequence is TGCGCCAGCAGCCCCAAGGCGGCTTCCTACAATGAGCAGTTCTTC. This translates into CASSPKAASYNEQFF.